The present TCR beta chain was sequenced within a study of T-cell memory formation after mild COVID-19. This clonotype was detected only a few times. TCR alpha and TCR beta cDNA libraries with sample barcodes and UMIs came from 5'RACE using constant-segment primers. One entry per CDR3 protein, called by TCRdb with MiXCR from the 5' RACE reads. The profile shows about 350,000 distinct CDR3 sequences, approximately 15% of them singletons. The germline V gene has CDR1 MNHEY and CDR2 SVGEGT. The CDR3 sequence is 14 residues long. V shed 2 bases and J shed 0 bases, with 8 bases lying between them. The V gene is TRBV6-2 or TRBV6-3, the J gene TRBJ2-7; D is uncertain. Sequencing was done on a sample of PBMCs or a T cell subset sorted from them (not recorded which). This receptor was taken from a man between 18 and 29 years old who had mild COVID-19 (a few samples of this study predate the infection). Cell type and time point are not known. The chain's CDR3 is CASSYGRGSYEQYV. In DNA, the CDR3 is TGTGCCAGCAGTTACGGACGAGGCTCCTACGAGCAGTACGTC.